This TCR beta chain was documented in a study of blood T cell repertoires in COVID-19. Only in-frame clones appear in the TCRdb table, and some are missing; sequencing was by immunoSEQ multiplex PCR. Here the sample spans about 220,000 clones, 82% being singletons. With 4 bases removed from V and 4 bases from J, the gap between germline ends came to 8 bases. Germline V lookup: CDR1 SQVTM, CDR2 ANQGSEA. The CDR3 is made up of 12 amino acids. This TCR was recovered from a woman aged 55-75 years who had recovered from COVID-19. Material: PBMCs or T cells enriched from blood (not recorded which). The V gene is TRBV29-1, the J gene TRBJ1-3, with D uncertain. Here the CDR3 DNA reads TGCAGCGTTGGGGGAGACGGAAACACCATATATTTT. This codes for CSVGGDGNTIYF.